A selection of T cell receptor beta chains follows, all from one sample in a study of blood T cell repertoires in COVID-19. Profiled with immunoSEQ multiplex PCR; TCRdb holds only in-frame clones, not every one. The sample includes 300,000 to 350,000 clones, about 87% of them seen just once. Sequencing was carried out using peripheral blood. Receptors were obtained from a man under 40 with COVID-19, enrolled during active disease. The CDR3 runs from the conserved cysteine through the conserved F or W. A D gene is named only where the DNA matches it firmly. Only part of the rows carry a size: once, few, many, or a class if the clone is expanded.

J gene	V gene	clone size	D gene	CDR3 DNA	CDR3 protein
TRBJ1-2	TRBV24-1	NA	NA	TGTGCCGGCCAGTCCGGGACACCTGCGGGTGGCTACACCTTC	CAGQSGTPAGGYTF
TRBJ2-2	TRBV30	NA	NA	TGTGCCTGGAGTGTAGGGGGGGCGAGGGAGCTGTTTTTT	CAWSVGGARELFF
TRBJ2-2	TRBV19	NA	TRBD1	TGTGCCAGTAGTCCCGGGACAGTAAACACCGGGGAGCTGTTTTTT	CASSPGTVNTGELFF
TRBJ2-3	TRBV28	NA	NA	TGTGCCAGCAGTTTACTGGTTGGGACGGACAGTTTCACAGATACGCAGTATTTT	CASSLLVGTDSFTDTQYF
TRBJ1-2	TRBV29-1	NA	NA	TGCAGCGTGAGCGACGGCTATGGCTACACCTTC	CSVSDGYGYTF
TRBJ2-7	TRBV6-5	NA	TRBD1	TGTGCCAGCAGGCCTGACAGGGGGCGCTCCTACGAGCAGTACTTC	CASRPDRGRSYEQYF
TRBJ2-2	TRBV7-6	NA	TRBD2	TGTGCCAGCAGCCCTAACGGGGGGTCGAACACCGGGGAGCTGTTTTTT	CASSPNGGSNTGELFF
TRBJ2-5	TRBV2	NA	NA	TGTGCCAGCGGGGAGTGGGAGACCCAGTACTTC	CASGEWETQYF
TRBJ2-3	TRBV4-2	once	NA	TGTGCCAGCAGCCATGAACTCACTAGCTTTCCCACAGATACGCAGTATTTT	CASSHELTSFPTDTQYF
TRBJ2-5	TRBV28	few	NA	TGTGCCAGCAGTTTGTACAGGGCGAGTTGGACCCAGTACTTC	CASSLYRASWTQYF
TRBJ2-1	TRBV6-4	NA	TRBD1	TGTGCCAGCAGTGAGCAGGGGGCGCCGAATGAGCAGTTCTTC	CASSEQGAPNEQFF
TRBJ2-1	TRBV27	once	NA	TGTGCCAGCAGTTTATTAGCGGAGATTTACAATGAGCAGTTCTTC	CASSLLAEIYNEQFF
TRBJ1-1	TRBV7-3	NA	TRBD1	TGTGCCAGCGGCCCTAATACAGGGGGATATGCAGCTTTCTTT	CASGPNTGGYAAFF
TRBJ2-5	TRBV4-2	NA	NA	TGTGCCAGCAGCCAAGGGCCAGGAACCAACCAAGAGACCCAGTACTTC	CASSQGPGTNQETQYF
TRBJ2-5	TRBV5-1	once	TRBD2	TGCGCCAGCAGCTCGTCCTTAGCGGGGGCCAGGGAGACCCAGTACTTC	CASSSSLAGARETQYF
TRBJ2-1	TRBV7-3	NA	NA	TGTGCCAGCAGCTTAATGGGGGCAGGGGTCAACAATGAGCAGTTCTTC	CASSLMGAGVNNEQFF
TRBJ1-2	TRBV19	NA	TRBD1	TGTGCCAGTTTAGACGGACAGGTGGCGGATGGCTACACCTTC	CASLDGQVADGYTF
TRBJ2-1	TRBV7-9	NA	TRBD1	TGTGCCAGCAGCCCAACAGGGGCGGATGAGCAGTTCTTC	CASSPTGADEQFF
TRBJ2-1	TRBV6-1	NA	NA	TGTGCCAGCAGTGAAGAGAAGGGAGGAAGCTCCTACAATGAGCAGTTCTTC	CASSEEKGGSSYNEQFF
TRBJ1-2	TRBV20-1	NA	NA	TGCAGTGCTAGTTCTGGGGGGTATGGCTACACCTTC	CSASSGGYGYTF
TRBJ2-1	TRBV7-2	NA	TRBD1	TGTGCCAGCAGCGTGGACAGGGACACCTACAATGAGCAGTTCTTC	CASSVDRDTYNEQFF
TRBJ1-1	TRBV6-5	once	NA	TGTGCCAGCAGCGCTTTCGGACAGCCCGGGGCTTTCTTT	CASSAFGQPGAFF
TRBJ2-7	TRBV5-6	NA	NA	TGTGCCAGCTTCCGGAGGAGCTCCTACGAGCAGTACTTC	CASFRRSSYEQYF
TRBJ2-7	TRBV6-5	NA	TRBD1	TGTGCCAGCAGTCAGGGACAGGCCTACGAGCAGTACTTC	CASSQGQAYEQYF
TRBJ2-1	TRBV10-3	NA	TRBD2	TGTGCCATCAGTGAGTCGGGAAGCGGGAGCTTTGGGAGTGAGCAGTTCTTC	CAISESGSGSFGSEQFF
TRBJ1-1	TRBV29-1	NA	NA	TGCAGCGTTGCGAGCCAGGGAAACACTGAAGCTTTCTTT	CSVASQGNTEAFF
TRBJ2-3	TRBV7-3	NA	NA	TGTGCCAGCAGCCCAGGAGGGACAGACCCCGGCACAGATACGCAGTATTTT	CASSPGGTDPGTDTQYF
TRBJ2-7	TRBV4-3	NA	NA	TGCGCCAGCAGCCAAGGGGCCCGGGACATCTACGAGCAGTACTTC	CASSQGARDIYEQYF
TRBJ1-1	TRBV3-1/TRBV3-2	NA	TRBD1	TGTGCCAGCAGACCGACAGGGAAAAACACTGAAGCTTTCTTT	CASRPTGKNTEAFF
TRBJ2-3	TRBV5-8	NA	TRBD2	TGTGCCAGCAGCGACGGGACTAGCGGTGATACGCAGTATTTT	CASSDGTSGDTQYF
TRBJ2-3	TRBV4-3	once	NA	TGCGCCAGTAAAGAGGGGGTAAGCACAGATACGCAGTATTTT	CASKEGVSTDTQYF
TRBJ1-1	TRBV21-1	few	NA	TGTGCCAGCAGCAAAGGAGCCTACAGGGAGGCTTTCTTT	CASSKGAYREAFF
TRBJ2-2	TRBV30	once	TRBD2	TGTGCCTGGAGTAAGGCCTTAGCGGGGGTAAACACCGGGGAGCTGTTTTTT	CAWSKALAGVNTGELFF
TRBJ1-2	TRBV28	NA	TRBD1	TGTGCCAGCAGTTCGGACAGGAAAGACTATGGCTACACCTTC	CASSSDRKDYGYTF
TRBJ2-2	TRBV27	NA	TRBD1	TGTGCCAGCAGTCCGGACAGGGGCGCCGGGGAGCTGTTTTTT	CASSPDRGAGELFF
TRBJ2-7	TRBV6-6	NA	NA	TGTGCCAGCAGTTACGAAGGAGGCCTATCCTACGAGCAGTACTTC	CASSYEGGLSYEQYF
TRBJ1-6	TRBV6-5	NA	TRBD1	TGTGCCAGCAGTTACTCGAGAGACAGGGCCCAAACACCCCTCCACTTT	CASSYSRDRAQTPLHF
TRBJ1-4	TRBV12-5	NA	NA	TGTGCTAGTGGTTTGGGACAAACAACTAATGAAAAACTGTTTTTT	CASGLGQTTNEKLFF
TRBJ1-1	TRBV12-3/TRBV12-4	NA	NA	TGTGCCAGCAGTTTAGCGGGCGCTGTGGTGGCTTTCTTT	CASSLAGAVVAFF
TRBJ2-7	TRBV28	NA	NA	TGTGCCAGCAGTTTATATGGACAGCCAGGTCGGTACTTC	CASSLYGQPGRYF
TRBJ1-5	TRBV3-1/TRBV3-2	NA	NA	TGTGCCAGCAGCCAGACCGGGGGTTCGAATCAGCCCCAGCATTTT	CASSQTGGSNQPQHF
TRBJ2-3	TRBV7-9	NA	NA	TGTGCCAGCAGCCCCTTCGGGGGGCCGGGCACAGATACGCAGTATTTT	CASSPFGGPGTDTQYF
TRBJ2-3	TRBV5-1	NA	NA	TGCGCCAGCAGCTTCCTCACAGGAATCACAGATACGCAGTATTTT	CASSFLTGITDTQYF
TRBJ2-2	TRBV6-5	NA	TRBD1	TGTGCCAGCAGTTTCGGGACAGGAGGCACCGGGGAGCTGTTTTTT	CASSFGTGGTGELFF
TRBJ2-5	TRBV6-5	NA	TRBD2	TGTGCCAGCATCGGACTAGCGGGGCTACAAGAGACCCAGTACTTC	CASIGLAGLQETQYF
TRBJ2-6	TRBV19	NA	NA	TGTGCCAGTAGTTCACAGGGCTCTGGGGCCAACGTCCTGACTTTC	CASSSQGSGANVLTF
TRBJ2-7	TRBV3-1/TRBV3-2	NA	TRBD1	TGTGCCAGCAGCCGCGCAGGGGGCTCCTACGAGCAGTACTTC	CASSRAGGSYEQYF
TRBJ2-2	TRBV3-1/TRBV3-2	NA	NA	TGTGCCAGCAGCCCCCCAGAGAACACCGGGGAGCTGTTTTTT	CASSPPENTGELFF
TRBJ2-3	TRBV4-3	NA	NA	TGCGCCAGCAGCCAAGATAATTTCCGGGTTGCAGATACGCAGTATTTT	CASSQDNFRVADTQYF
TRBJ2-3	TRBV3-1/TRBV3-2	NA	NA	TGTGCCAGCAGCCTCAGAGTGACTGCGGCTAGCACAGATACGCAGTATTTT	CASSLRVTAASTDTQYF